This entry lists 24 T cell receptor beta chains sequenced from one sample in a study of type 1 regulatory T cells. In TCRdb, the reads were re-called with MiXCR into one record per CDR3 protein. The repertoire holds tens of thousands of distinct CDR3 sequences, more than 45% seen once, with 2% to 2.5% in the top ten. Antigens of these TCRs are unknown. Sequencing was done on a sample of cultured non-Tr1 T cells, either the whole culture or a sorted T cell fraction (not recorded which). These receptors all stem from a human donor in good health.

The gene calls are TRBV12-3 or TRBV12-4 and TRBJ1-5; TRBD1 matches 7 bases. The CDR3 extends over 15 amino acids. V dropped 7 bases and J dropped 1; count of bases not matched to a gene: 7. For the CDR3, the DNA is TGTGCCAGCACCGTGACAGGGATAAGCAATCAGCCCCAGCATTTT. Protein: CASTVTGISNQPQHF.

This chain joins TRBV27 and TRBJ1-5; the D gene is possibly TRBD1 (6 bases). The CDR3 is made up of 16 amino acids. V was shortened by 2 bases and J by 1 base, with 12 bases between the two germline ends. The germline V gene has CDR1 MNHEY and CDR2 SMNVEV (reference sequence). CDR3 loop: CASSLGGAQSNQPQHF. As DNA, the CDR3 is TGTGCCAGCAGTTTAGGGGGGGCGCAGAGCAATCAGCCCCAGCATTTT.

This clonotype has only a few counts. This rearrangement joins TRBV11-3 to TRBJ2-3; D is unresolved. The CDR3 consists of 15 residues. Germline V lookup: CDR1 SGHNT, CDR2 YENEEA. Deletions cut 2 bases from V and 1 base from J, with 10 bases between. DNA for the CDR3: TGTGCCAGCAGCTTAAGGGTAATGGGCACAGATACGCAGTATTTT. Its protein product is CASSLRVMGTDTQYF. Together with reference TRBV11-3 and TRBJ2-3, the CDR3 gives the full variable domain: EAGVVQSPRYKIIEKKQPVAFWCNPISGHNTLYWYLQNLGQGPELLIRYENEEAVDDSQLPKDRFSAERLKGVDSTLKIQPAELGDSAVYLCASSLRVMGTDTQYFGPGTRLTVL.

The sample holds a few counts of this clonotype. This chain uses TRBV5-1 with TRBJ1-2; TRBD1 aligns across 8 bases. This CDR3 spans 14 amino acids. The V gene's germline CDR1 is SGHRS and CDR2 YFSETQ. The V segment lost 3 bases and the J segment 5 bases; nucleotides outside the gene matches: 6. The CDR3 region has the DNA TGCGCCAGCAGCTCCGAAACAGGGGGTTATGGCTACACCTTC. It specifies CASSSETGGYGYTF.

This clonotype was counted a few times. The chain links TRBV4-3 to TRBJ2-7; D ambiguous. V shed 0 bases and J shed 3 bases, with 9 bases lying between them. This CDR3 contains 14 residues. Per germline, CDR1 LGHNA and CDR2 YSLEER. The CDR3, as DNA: TGCGCCAGCAGCCAAGATTTCGAGGTCTACGAGCAGTACTTC. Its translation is CASSQDFEVYEQYF.

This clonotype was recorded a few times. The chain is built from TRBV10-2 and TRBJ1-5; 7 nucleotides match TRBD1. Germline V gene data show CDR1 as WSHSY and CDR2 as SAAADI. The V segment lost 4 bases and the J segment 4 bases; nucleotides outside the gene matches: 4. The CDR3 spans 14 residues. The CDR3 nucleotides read TGCGCCAGCAGTGCGGGACAGACTAATCAGCCCCAGCATTTT. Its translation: CASSAGQTNQPQHF.

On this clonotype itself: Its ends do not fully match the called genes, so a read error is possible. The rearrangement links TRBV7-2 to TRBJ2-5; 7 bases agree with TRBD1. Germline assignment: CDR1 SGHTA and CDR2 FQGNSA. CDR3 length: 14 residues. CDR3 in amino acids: CASSLWDRQESQYF. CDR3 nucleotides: TGTGCCAGCAGCTTATGGGACAGACAAGAGAGCCAGTACTTC.

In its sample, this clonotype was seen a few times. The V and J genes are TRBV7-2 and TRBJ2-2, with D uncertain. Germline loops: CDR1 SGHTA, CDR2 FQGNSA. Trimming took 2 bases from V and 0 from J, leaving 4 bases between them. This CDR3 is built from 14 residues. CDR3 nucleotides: TGTGCCAGCAGCTTATTCACGAACACCGGGGAGCTGTTTTTT. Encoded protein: CASSLFTNTGELFF.

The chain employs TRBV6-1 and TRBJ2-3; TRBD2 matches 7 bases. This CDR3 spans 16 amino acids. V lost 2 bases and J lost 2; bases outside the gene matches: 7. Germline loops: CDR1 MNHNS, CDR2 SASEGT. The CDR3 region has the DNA TGTGCCAGCAGTGAACTGACTAGCAGGTTCACAGATACGCAGTATTTT. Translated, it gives CASSELTSRFTDTQYF.

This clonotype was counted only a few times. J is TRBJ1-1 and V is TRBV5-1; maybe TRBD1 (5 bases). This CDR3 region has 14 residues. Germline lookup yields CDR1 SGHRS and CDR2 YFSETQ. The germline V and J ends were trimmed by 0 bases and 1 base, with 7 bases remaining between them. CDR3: CASSLEGPNTEAFF. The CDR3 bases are TGCGCCAGCAGCTTGGAGGGACCGAACACTGAAGCTTTCTTT.

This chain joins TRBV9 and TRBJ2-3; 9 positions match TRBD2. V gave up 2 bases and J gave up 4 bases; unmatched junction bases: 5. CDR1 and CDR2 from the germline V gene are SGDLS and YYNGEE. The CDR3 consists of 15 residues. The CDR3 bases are TGTGCCAGCAGCGTTGGGGCTAGCGGGGCAGATACGCAGTATTTT. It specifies CASSVGASGADTQYF.

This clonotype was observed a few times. CDR3 nucleotide sequence: TGTGCCAGCAGTCCCGGGACTTTAGCCTCCTACGAGCAGTACTTC. It specifies CASSPGTLASYEQYF. The V call is TRBV12-3 or TRBV12-4, the J call TRBJ2-7; maybe TRBD2 (6 bases). Between the trimmed V and J ends, which lost 5 bases and 0 bases, there was a span of 14 bases. The CDR3 contains 15 residues.

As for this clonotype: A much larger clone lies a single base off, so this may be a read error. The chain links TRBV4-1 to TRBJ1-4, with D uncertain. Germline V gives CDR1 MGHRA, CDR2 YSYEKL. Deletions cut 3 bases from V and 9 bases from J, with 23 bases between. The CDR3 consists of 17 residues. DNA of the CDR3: TGCGCCAGCAGCCATCCCCCTAATGACCCCAAGGATAAAAAACTGTTTTTT. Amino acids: CASSHPPNDPKDKKLFF.

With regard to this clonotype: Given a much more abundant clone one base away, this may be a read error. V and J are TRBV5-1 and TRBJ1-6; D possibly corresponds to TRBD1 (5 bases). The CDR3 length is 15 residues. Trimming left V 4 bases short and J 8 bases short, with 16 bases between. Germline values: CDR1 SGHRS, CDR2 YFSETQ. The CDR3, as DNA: TGCGCCAGCAGCCCGCTAATTCAGGGCCATTCACCCCTCCACTTT. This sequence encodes CASSPLIQGHSPLHF.

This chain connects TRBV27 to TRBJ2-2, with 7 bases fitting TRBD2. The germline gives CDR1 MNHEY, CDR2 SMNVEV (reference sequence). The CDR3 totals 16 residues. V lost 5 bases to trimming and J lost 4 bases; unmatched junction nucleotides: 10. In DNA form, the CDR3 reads TGTGCCAGCAGTCCCGGGACTACGGGTTCCACCGGGGAGCTGTTTTTT. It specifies CASSPGTTGSTGELFF.

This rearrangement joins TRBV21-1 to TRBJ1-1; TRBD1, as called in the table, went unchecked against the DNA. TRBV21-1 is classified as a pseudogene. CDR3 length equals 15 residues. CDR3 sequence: CASPSPTGGNTEAFF. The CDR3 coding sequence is TGTGCCAGCCCCTCTCCGACAGGGGGGAACACTGAAGCTTTCTTT.

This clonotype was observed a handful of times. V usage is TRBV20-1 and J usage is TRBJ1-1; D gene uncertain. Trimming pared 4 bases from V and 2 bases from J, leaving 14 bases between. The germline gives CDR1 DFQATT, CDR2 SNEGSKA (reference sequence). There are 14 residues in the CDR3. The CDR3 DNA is TGCAGTGCTACTACCCCGGTTGGAAACACTGAAGCTTTCTTT. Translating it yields CSATTPVGNTEAFF.

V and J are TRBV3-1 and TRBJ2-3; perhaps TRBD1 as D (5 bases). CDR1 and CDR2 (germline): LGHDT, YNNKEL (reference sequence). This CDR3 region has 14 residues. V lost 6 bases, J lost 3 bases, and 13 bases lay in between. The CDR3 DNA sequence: TGTGCCAGCAGAGGGGCGGTTAGAACAGATACGCAGTATTTT. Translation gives CASRGAVRTDTQYF.

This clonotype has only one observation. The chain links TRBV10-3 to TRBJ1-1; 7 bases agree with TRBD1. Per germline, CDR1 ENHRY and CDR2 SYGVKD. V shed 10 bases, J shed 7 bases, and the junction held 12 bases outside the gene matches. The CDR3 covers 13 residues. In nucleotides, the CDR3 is TGTGCCACTCTGACAGGGTATAACGGTGAAGCTTTCTTT. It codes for CATLTGYNGEAFF.

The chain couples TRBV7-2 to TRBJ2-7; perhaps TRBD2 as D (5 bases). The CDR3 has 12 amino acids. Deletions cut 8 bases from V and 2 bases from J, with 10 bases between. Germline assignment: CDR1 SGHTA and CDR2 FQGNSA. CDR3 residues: CTSGNSAYEQYF. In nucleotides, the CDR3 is TGTACCAGCGGGAATAGCGCCTACGAGCAGTACTTC. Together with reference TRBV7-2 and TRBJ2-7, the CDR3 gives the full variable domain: GAGVSQSPSNKVTEKGKDVELRCDPISGHTALYWYRQSLGQGLEFLIYFQGNSAPDKSGLPSDRFSAERTGGSVSTLTIQRTQQEDSAVYLCTSGNSAYEQYFGPGTRLTVT.

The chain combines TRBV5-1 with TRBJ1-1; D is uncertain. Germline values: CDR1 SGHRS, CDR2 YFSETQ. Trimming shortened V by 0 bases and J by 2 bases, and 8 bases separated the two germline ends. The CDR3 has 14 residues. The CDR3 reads CASSLGPANTEAFF. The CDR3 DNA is TGCGCCAGCAGCTTGGGACCCGCCAACACTGAAGCTTTCTTT.

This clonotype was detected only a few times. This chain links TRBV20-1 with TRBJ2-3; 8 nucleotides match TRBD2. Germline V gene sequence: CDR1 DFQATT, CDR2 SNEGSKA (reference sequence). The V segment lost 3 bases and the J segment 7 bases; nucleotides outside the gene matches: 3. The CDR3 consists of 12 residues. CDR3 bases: TGCAGTGCTAGCGGGGGGGATCATACGCAGTATTTT. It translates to CSASGGDHTQYF.

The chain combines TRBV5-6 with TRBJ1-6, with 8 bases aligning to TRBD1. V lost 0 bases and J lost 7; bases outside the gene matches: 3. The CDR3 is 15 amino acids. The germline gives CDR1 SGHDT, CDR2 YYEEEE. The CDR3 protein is CASSLGTGNNSPLHF. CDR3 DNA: TGTGCCAGCAGCTTGGGGACAGGGAACAATTCACCCCTCCACTTT. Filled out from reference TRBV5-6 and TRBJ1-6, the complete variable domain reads DAGVTQSPTHLIKTRGQQVTLRCSPKSGHDTVSWYQQALGQGPQFIFQYYEEEERQRGNFPDRFSGHQFPNYSSELNVNALLLGDSALYLCASSLGTGNNSPLHFGNGTRLTVT.

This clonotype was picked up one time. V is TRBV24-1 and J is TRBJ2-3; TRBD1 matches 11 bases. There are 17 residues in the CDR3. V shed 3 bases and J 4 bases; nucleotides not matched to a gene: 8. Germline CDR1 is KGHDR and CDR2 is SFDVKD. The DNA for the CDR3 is TGTGCCACCAGTGATGTAGGACAGGGGGCCCGCGCAGATACGCAGTATTTT. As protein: CATSDVGQGARADTQYF.